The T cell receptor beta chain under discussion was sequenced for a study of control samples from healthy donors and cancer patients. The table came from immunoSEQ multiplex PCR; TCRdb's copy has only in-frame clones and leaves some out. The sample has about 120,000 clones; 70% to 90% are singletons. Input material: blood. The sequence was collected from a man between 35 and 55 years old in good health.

The CDR3 sequence: CASSSGGLGNTEAFF. The CDR3 coding sequence is TGTGCCAGCAGCTCGGGTGGGTTAGGGAACACTGAAGCTTTCTTT. J is TRBJ1-1 and V is TRBV11-3, with D unclear. There are 15 residues in the CDR3. CDR1 is SGHNT and CDR2 is YENEEA in the germline V gene. The V end lost 4 bases, the J end lost 1 base, and 13 bases lay between the germline ends.